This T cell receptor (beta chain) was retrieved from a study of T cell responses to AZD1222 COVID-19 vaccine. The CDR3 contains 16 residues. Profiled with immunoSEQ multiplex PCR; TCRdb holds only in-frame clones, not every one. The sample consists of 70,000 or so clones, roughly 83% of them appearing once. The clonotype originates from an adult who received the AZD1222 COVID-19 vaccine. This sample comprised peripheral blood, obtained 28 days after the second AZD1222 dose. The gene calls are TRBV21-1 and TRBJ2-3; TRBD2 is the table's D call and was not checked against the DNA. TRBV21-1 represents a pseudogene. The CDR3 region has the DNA TGTGCCAGCAGCGGGGGACTAGCGGGGGCTGGGGATACGCAGTATTTT. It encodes CASSGGLAGAGDTQYF.